This TCR beta chain is drawn from a study of identical twins. Study-level results: Researchers caution that invariant MAIT and iNKT cells could partly confound zero-insertion analyses. Shared out-of-frame alpha sequences (those common to twins) showed excess low generation probability.

Ten or more counts support this clonotype. Its target is unknown. Trimming removed 6 bases at V and 4 bases at J, with 16 bases between. This CDR3 is 15 amino acids long. TCRdb redid the calling of the 5' RACE reads with MiXCR, one entry per CDR3 protein. The sample records a few hundred thousand distinct CDR3 sequences, about 12% being singletons. The same data also contributed to another study, on yellow fever vaccine responses in identical twins.

This chain connects TRBV12-3 or TRBV12-4 to TRBJ1-5, with D possibly TRBD1 on 5 matching bases. The TCR comes from a woman aged 18 to 35 in good health. The sequenced sample was memory (CD45RO+) T cells sorted from blood. The CDR3 here is CASSKQVGENQPQHF. The CDR3 DNA sequence: TGTGCCAGCAGCAAACAGGTGGGGGAGAATCAGCCCCAGCATTTT.